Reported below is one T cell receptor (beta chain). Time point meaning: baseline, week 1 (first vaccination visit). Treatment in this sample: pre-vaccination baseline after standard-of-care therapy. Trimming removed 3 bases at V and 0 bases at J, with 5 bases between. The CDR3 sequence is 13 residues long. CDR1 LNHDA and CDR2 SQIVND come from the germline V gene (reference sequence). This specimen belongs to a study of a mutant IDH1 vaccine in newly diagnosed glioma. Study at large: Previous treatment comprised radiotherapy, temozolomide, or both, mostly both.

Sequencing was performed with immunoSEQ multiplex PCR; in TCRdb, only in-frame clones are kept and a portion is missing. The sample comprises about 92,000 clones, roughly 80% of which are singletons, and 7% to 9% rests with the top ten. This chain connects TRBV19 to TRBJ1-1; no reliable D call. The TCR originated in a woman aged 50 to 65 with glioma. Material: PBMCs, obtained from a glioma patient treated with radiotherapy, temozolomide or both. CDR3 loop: CASSMVLNTEAFF. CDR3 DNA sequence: TGTGCCAGTAGTATGGTGTTGAACACTGAAGCTTTCTTT.